Presented here are 12 T cell receptor beta chains from one specimen sequenced in a study of T cell changes during pregnancy in multiple sclerosis (dated by TCRdb to about 2019). The library was generated by the immunoSEQ multiplex PCR assay. Imported from immuneACCESS, the table was reduced by TCRdb to in-frame sequences with V and J called. These copies leave out some clones; in studies compared against another copy, an unresolved V gene accounts for under half, and the cause of the remainder is not known. The sample data list more than 55,000 clones, and just over 90% of these were observed just once. Of the sample, 1.4% is held by the ten largest clones. Material: peripheral blood, obtained in the second trimester of pregnancy. These receptors originate from a female donor with multiple sclerosis, enrolled in a pregnancy study.

The rearrangement links TRBV5-6 to TRBJ2-7; 9 bases align to TRBD2. The ends lost 3 bases at V and 2 bases at J; junction bases unmatched: 3. This CDR3 is 14 amino acids long. The V gene's germline CDR1 is SGHDT and CDR2 YYEEEE. CDR3 sequence reads: CASSWTSATYEQYF. CDR3 DNA: TGTGCCAGCAGCTGGACTAGCGCAACCTACGAGCAGTACTTC. Complete variable domain (other parts from reference TRBV5-6 and TRBJ2-7): DAGVTQSPTHLIKTRGQQVTLRCSPKSGHDTVSWYQQALGQGPQFIFQYYEEEERQRGNFPDRFSGHQFPNYSSELNVNALLLGDSALYLCASSWTSATYEQYFGPGTRLTVT.

This clone has just a few counts. V is TRBV29-1 and J is TRBJ2-3, with 9 positions matching TRBD2. This CDR3 has 14 amino acids. V lost 6 bases, J lost 4 bases, and 8 bases stayed unmatched. The germline CDR1 and CDR2 sequences are SQVTM and ANQGSEA. CDR3 bases: TGCAGCGTCGGGATAGCGGGAGTGGCAGATACGCAGTATTTT. It yields the protein CSVGIAGVADTQYF.

This clone was seen only once. This chain uses TRBV19 with TRBJ2-3; D is unresolved. V lost 1 base and J lost 0, with 11 bases in between. CDR3 length: 16 residues. Germline values: CDR1 LNHDA, CDR2 SQIVND (reference sequence). This chain's CDR3 is CASSIGGAASTDTQYF. CDR3 bases: TGTGCCAGTAGTATAGGCGGCGCCGCTAGCACAGATACGCAGTATTTT.

CDR3 protein: CASSLLALSSYNEQFF. The CDR3 region has the DNA TGTGCCAGCAGCCTTCTAGCCCTCAGCTCCTACAATGAGCAGTTCTTC. The chain has TRBV7-6 and TRBJ2-1, with D perhaps matching TRBD2 (5 bases). The CDR3 runs 16 residues. Trimming cost V 5 bases and J 0 bases, with 14 bases left between them. CDR1 SGHVS and CDR2 FNYEAQ come from the germline V gene.

This chain connects TRBV7-2 to TRBJ1-4; a possible D gene is TRBD1 (6 bases). The V gene lost 6 bases and the J gene lost 8 bases, with 19 bases spanning the gap. CDR1 SGHTA and CDR2 FQGNSA come from the germline V gene. The CDR3 covers 15 residues. The CDR3 region is CASSLGGAGGEKLFF. The CDR3 region has the DNA TGTGCCAGCAGTCTAGGGGGGGCCGGTGGCGAAAAACTGTTTTTT.

V gene TRBV10-2 combines with J gene TRBJ1-5; TRBD1 might be the D (5 bases). Trimming stripped 5 bases from V and 0 bases from J, with 11 bases between. CDR3 size: 15 residues. Germline V CDR1 and CDR2: WSHSY, SAAADI. The CDR3 sequence is CASSTGANSNQPQHF. The CDR3 nucleotides read TGCGCCAGCAGTACAGGAGCAAATAGCAATCAGCCCCAGCATTTT.

This rearrangement joins TRBV7-7 to TRBJ1-2; 10 bases agree with TRBD1. J was trimmed by 8 bases and V by 5 bases; bases with no gene match: 8. The CDR3 consists of 14 residues. From germline, CDR1 is SSHAT and CDR2 FNYEAQ (reference sequence). CDR3 loop: CASSPTGGTEGYTF. CDR3 DNA sequence: TGTGCCAGCAGCCCGACAGGGGGCACCGAGGGCTACACCTTC.

The chain carries TRBV11-2 and TRBJ2-1; TRBD2 might be the D (6 bases). V was pared by 6 bases and J by 4 bases, with 19 bases between. Per the germline V gene, CDR1 is SGHAT and CDR2 is FQNNGV. This CDR3 spans 16 amino acids. CDR3 coding DNA: TGTGCCAGCAGTCTCCACTCCACCGGGACTTACAATGAGCAGTTCTTC. This codes for CASSLHSTGTYNEQFF. The whole variable domain, remainder taken from reference TRBV11-2 and TRBJ2-1, is EAGVAQSPRYKIIEKRQSVAFWCNPISGHATLYWYQQILGQGPKLLIQFQNNGVVDDSQLPKDRFSAERLKGVDSTLKIQPAKLEDSAVYLCASSLHSTGTYNEQFFGPGTRLTVL.

The chain joins TRBV5-1 to TRBJ1-1; D unclear. Trimming left V 2 bases short and J 1 base short, with 6 bases between. The CDR3 contains 13 residues. Germline assignment: CDR1 SGHRS and CDR2 YFSETQ. The CDR3 region has the DNA TGCGCCAGCAGCTTTTCAGGGAACACTGAAGCTTTCTTT. It specifies CASSFSGNTEAFF.

The gene calls are TRBV21-1 and TRBJ1-1; no check of the table's D call, TRBD1, against the DNA was made. TRBV21-1 is flagged as a pseudogene. The CDR3 covers 17 residues. CDR3 nucleotides: TGTGCCAGCAGCAAGCCGGACAGGGGGCGGTGGAACACTGAAGCTTTCTTT. Translation: CASSKPDRGRWNTEAFF.

The chain carries TRBV18 and TRBJ2-1, with a weak D call TRBD2 (5 bases). CDR1 KGHSH and CDR2 LQKENI come from the germline V gene. The V and J ends lost 2 bases and 4 bases respectively, with 9 bases between them. The CDR3 extends over 14 amino acids. The CDR3: CASSPLGGYNEQFF. The CDR3 nucleotides read TGTGCCAGCTCACCATTGGGCGGGTACAATGAGCAGTTCTTC.

V and J are TRBV6-5 and TRBJ1-1, with a tentative D call TRBD1 (5 bases). The V gene's germline CDR1 is MNHEY and CDR2 SVGAGI. V was clipped by 0 bases and J by 3 bases, with 11 bases between them. The CDR3 is made up of 15 amino acids. The CDR3 loop reads CASSYSSRADTEAFF. CDR3 coding DNA: TGTGCCAGCAGTTACTCGAGCAGGGCCGACACTGAAGCTTTCTTT.